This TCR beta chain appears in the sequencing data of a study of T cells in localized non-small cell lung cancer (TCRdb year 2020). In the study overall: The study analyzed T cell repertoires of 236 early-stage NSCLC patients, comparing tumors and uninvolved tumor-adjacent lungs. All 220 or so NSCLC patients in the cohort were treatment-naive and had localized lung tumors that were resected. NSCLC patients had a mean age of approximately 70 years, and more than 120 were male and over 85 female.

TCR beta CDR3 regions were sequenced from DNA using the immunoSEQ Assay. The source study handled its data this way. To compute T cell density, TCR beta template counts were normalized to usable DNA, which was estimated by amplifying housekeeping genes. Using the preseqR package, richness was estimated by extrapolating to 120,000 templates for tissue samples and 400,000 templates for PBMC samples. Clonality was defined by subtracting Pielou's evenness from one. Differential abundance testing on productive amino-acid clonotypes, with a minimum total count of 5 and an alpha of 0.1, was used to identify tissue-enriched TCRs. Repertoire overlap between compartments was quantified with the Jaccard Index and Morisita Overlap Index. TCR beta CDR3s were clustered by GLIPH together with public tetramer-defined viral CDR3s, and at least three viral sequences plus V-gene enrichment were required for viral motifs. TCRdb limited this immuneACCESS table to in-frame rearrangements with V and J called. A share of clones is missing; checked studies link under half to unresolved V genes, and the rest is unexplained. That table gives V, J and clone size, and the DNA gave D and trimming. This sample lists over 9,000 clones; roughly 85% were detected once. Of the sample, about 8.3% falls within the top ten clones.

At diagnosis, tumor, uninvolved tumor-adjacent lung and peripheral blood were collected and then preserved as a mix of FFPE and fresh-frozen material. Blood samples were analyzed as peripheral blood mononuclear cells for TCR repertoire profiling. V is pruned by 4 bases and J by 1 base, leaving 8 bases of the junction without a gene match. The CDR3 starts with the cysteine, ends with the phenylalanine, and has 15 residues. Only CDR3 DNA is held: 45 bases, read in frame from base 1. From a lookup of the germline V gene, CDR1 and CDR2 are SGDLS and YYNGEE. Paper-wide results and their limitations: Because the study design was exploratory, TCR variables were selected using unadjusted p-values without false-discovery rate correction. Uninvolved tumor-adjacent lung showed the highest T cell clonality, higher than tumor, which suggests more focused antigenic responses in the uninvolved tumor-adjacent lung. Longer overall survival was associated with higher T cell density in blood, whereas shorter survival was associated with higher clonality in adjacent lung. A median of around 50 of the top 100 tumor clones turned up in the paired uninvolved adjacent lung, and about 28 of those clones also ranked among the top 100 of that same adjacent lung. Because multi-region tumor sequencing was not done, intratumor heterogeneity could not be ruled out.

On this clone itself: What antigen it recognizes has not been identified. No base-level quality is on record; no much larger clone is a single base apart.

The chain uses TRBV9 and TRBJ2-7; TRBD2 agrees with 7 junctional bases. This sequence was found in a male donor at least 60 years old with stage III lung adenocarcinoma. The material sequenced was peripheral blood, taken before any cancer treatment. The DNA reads TGTGCCAGCAGCCCGAGCGGGATGCTATCCTACGAGCAGTACTTC. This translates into CASSPSGMLSYEQYF.